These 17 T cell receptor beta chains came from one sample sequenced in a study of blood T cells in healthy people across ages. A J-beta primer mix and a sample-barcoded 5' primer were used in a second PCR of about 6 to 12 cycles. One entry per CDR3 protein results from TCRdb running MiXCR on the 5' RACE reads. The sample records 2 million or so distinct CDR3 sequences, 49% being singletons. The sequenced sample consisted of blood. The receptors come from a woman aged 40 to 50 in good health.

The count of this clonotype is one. This chain's CDR3 is CASRLTGVIDEQFF. DNA of the CDR3: TGTGCCAGCAGATTGACAGGGGTAATCGATGAGCAGTTCTTC. The chain combines TRBV2 with TRBJ2-1, with 8 bases aligning to TRBD1. The J segment lost 8 bases and the V segment lost 6 bases, leaving 9 bases of the junction unmatched. This CDR3 is 14 amino acids long. Per the germline V gene, CDR1 is SNHLY and CDR2 is FYNNEI. Filled out from reference TRBV2 and TRBJ2-1, the complete variable domain reads EPEVTQTPSHQVTQMGQEVILRCVPISNHLYFYWYRQILGQKVEFLVSFYNNEISEKSEIFDDQFSVERPDGSNFTLKIRSTKLEDSAMYFCASRLTGVIDEQFFGPGTRLTVL.

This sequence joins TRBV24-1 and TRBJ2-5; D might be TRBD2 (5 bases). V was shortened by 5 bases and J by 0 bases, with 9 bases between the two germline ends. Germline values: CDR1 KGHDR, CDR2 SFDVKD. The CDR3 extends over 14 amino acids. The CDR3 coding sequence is TGTGCCACCAGTGTATCGGGAAACCAAGAGACCCAGTACTTC. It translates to CATSVSGNQETQYF.

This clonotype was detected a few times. The CDR3, as DNA: TGTGCCAGCAGCTTATTTCCCGGGGGGCCCACCAATACGCAGTATTTT. It translates to CASSLFPGGPTNTQYF. The rearrangement joins TRBV7-2 to TRBJ2-3; D possibly corresponds to TRBD2 (7 bases). CDR1 is SGHTA, CDR2 FQGNSA, per germline. V dropped 2 bases and J dropped 7 bases, with 19 bases sitting between them. The CDR3 sequence is 16 residues long.

CDR3 sequence: CSVGSIAGRDTQYF. The DNA of the CDR3 is TGCAGCGTAGGCTCAATAGCGGGGCGGGATACGCAGTATTTT. The chain joins TRBV29-1 to TRBJ2-3, with TRBD2 matching 8 bases. CDR1 and CDR2 (germline): SQVTM, ANQGSEA. CDR3 length: 14 residues. The V and J ends lost 6 bases and 6 bases, in that order; junction bases with no gene match: 11.

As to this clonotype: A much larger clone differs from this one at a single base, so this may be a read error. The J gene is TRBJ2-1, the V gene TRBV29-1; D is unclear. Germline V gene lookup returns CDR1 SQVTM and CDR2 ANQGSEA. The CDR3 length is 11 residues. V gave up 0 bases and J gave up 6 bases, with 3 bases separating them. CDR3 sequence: CSVEDPNEQFF. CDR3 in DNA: TGCAGCGTTGAAGATCCCAATGAGCAGTTCTTC.

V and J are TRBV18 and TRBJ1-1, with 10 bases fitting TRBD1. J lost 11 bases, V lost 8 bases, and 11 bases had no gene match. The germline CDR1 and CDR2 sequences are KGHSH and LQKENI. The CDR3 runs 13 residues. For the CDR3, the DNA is TGTGCCAGCCAGAAAGACAGGGGGCGCGGGGCTTTCTTT. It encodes CASQKDRGRGAFF.

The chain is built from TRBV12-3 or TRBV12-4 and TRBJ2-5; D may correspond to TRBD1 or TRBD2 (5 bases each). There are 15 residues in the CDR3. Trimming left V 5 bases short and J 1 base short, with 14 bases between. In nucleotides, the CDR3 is TGTGCCAGCAGTCCGGGACCAGGGACCCAAGAGACCCAGTACTTC. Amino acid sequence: CASSPGPGTQETQYF.

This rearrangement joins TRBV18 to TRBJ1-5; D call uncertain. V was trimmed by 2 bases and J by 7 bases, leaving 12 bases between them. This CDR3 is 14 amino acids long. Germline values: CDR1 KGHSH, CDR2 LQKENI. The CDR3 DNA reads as TGTGCCAGCTCACCAGGGGAAAGGGTCCAGCCCCAGCATTTT. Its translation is CASSPGERVQPQHF.

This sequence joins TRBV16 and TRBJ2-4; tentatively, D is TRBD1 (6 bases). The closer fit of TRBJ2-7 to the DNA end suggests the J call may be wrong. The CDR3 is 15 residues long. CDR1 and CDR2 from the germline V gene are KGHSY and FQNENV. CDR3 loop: CASSPPPGQIYEQYF. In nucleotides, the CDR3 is TGTGCCAGCAGTCCTCCCCCGGGACAAATCTACGAGCAGTACTTC.

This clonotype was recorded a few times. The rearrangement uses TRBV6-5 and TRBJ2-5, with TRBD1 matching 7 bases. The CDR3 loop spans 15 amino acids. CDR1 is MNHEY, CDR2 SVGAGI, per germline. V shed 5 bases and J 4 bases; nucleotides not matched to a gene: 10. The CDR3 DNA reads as TGTGCCAGCAGTACCGCCCCGACAGGGCCAGAGACCCAGTACTTC. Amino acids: CASSTAPTGPETQYF.

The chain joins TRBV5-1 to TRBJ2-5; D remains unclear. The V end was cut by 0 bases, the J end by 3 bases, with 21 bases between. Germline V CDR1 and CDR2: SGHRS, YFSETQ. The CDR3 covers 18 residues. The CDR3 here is CASSLGLGSSPAKETQYF. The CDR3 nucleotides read TGCGCCAGCAGCTTGGGGTTGGGCTCTTCTCCGGCAAAAGAGACCCAGTACTTC. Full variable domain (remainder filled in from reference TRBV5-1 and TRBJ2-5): KAGVTQTPRYLIKTRGQQVTLSCSPISGHRSVSWYQQTPGQGLQFLFEYFSETQRNKGNFPGRFSGRQFSNSRSEMNVSTLELGDSALYLCASSLGLGSSPAKETQYFGPGTRLLVL.

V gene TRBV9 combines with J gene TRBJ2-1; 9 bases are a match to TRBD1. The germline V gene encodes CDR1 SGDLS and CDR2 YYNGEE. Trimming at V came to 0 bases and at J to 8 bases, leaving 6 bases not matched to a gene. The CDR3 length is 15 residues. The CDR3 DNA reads TGTGCCAGCAGCGTAGCCGGGACAGGGTTGTATGAGCAGTTCTTC. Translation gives CASSVAGTGLYEQFF.

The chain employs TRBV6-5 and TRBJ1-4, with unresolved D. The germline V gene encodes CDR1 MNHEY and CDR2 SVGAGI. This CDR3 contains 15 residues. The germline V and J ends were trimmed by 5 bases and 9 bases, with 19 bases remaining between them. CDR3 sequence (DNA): TGTGCCAGCAGTCAGACGACGGGGAGAGGTAAAAAACTGTTTTTT. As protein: CASSQTTGRGKKLFF.

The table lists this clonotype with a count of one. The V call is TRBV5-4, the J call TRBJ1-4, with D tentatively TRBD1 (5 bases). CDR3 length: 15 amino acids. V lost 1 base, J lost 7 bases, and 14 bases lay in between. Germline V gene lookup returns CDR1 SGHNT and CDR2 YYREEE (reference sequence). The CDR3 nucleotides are TGTGCCAGCAGCTTGAGAGGGGCCGGCGGTGAAAAACTGTTTTTT. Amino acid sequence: CASSLRGAGGEKLFF.

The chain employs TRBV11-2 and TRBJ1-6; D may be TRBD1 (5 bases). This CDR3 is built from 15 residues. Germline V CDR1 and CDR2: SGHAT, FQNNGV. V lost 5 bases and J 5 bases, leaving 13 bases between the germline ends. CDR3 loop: CASSPGTRDNSPLHF. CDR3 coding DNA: TGTGCCAGCAGCCCCGGGACGCGTGATAATTCACCCCTCCACTTT.

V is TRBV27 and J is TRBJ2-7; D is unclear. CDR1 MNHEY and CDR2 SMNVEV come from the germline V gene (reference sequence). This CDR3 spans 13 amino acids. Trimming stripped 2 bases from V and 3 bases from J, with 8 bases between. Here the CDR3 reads CASSLNSYYEQYF. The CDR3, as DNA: TGTGCCAGCAGTTTAAACAGCTACTACGAGCAGTACTTC.

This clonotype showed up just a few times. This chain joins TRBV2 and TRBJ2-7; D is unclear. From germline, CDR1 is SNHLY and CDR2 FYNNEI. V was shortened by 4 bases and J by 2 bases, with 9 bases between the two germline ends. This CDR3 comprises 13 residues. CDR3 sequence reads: CASSGRLAYEQYF. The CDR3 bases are TGTGCCAGCAGTGGACGGCTGGCCTACGAGCAGTACTTC.